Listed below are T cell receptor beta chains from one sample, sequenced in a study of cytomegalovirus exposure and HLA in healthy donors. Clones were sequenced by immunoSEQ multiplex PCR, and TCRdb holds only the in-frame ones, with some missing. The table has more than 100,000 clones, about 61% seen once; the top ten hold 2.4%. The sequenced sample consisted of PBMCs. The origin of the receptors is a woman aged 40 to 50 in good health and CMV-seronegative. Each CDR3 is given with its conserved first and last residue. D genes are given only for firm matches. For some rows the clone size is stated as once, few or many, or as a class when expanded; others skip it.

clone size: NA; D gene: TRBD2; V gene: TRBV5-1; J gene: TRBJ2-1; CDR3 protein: CASSSGTSGVTYNEQFF; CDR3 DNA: TGCGCCAGCAGCTCCGGGACTAGCGGGGTTACCTACAATGAGCAGTTCTTC
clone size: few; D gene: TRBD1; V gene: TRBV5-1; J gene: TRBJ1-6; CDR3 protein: CASREGTGANSPLHF; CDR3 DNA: TGCGCCAGCAGGGAGGGGACAGGGGCAAATTCACCCCTCCACTTT
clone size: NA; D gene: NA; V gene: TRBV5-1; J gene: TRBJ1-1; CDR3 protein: CASSLDRENTEAFF; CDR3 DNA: TGCGCCAGCAGCTTGGACAGGGAGAACACTGAAGCTTTCTTT
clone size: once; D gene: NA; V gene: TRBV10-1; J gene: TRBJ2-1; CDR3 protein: CASSLPGREQFF; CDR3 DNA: TGCGCCAGCAGCCTCCCCGGGAGAGAGCAGTTCTTC
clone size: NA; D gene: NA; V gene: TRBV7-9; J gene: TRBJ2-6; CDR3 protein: CASSLGGVSGANVLTF; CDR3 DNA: TGTGCCAGCAGCTTAGGGGGGGTTTCCGGGGCCAACGTCCTGACTTTC
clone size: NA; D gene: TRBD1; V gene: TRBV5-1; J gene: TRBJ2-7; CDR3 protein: CASSLGGTGSYEQYF; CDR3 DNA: TGCGCCAGCAGCTTGGGCGGGACAGGGTCGTACGAGCAGTACTTC
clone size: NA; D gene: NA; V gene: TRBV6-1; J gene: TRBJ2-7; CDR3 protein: CASRIAVYYEQYF; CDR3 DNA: TGTGCCAGCAGGATAGCGGTATACTACGAGCAGTACTTC
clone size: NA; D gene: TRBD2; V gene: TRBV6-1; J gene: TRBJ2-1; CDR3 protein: CASSANTSGGDKAYNEQFF; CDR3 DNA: TGTGCCAGCAGTGCTAATACTAGCGGGGGGGACAAAGCCTACAATGAGCAGTTCTTC
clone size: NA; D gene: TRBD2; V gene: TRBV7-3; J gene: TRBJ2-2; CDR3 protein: CASSLTTSGGVTGELFF; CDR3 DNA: TGTGCCAGCAGCTTAACAACTAGCGGGGGGGTAACCGGGGAGCTGTTTTTT
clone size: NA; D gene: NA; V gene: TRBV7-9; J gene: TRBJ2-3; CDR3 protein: CASSLVVGADTQYF; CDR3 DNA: TGTGCCAGCAGCTTAGTGGTGGGCGCAGATACGCAGTATTTT
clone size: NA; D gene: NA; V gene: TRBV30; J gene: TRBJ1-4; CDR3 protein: CAWRGGAFPEKLFF; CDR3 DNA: TGTGCCTGGAGAGGTGGGGCCTTCCCGGAAAAACTGTTTTTT
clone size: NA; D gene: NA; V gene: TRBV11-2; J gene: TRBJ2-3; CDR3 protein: CASSLSRDITTDTQYF; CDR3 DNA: TGTGCCAGCAGCTTATCCCGGGACATCACCACAGATACGCAGTATTTT
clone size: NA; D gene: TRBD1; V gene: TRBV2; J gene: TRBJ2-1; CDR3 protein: CASSGGQMHEQFF; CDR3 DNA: TGTGCCAGCAGTGGGGGACAGATGCATGAGCAGTTCTTC
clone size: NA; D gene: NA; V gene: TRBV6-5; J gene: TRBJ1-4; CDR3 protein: CASGGVGLNEKLFF; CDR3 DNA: TGTGCCAGCGGAGGAGTAGGGTTGAATGAAAAACTGTTTTTT
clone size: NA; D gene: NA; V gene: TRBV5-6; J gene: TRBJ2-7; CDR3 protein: CASSLASVGEQYF; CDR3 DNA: TGTGCCAGCAGCTTGGCTAGCGTGGGCGAGCAGTACTTC
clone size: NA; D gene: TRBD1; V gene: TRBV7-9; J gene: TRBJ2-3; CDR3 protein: CASSLRTGGQQYF; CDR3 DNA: TGTGCCAGCAGCTTAAGGACAGGGGGCCAGCAGTATTTT
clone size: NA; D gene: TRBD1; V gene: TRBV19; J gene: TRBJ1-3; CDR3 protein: CASSFLGQGGNTIYF; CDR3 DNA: TGTGCCAGTAGTTTCCTCGGACAGGGCGGAAACACCATATATTTT
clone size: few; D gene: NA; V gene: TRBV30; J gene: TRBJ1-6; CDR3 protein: CAWRPTGAGNSPLHF; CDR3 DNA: TGTGCCTGGAGGCCTACTGGGGCAGGGAATTCACCCCTCCACTTT
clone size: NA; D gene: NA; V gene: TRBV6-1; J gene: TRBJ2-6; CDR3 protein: CASSEDRAGANVLTF; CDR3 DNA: TGTGCCAGCAGTGAAGACAGAGCTGGGGCCAACGTCCTGACTTTC
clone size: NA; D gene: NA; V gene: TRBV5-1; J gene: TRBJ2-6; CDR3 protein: CASSPLAGANVLTF; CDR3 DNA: TGCGCCAGCAGTCCGTTAGCAGGGGCCAACGTCCTGACTTTC
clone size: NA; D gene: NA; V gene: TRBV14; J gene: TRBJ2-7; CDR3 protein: CASSRTGSWVYEQYF; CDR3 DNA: TGTGCCAGCAGCCGAACAGGGTCGTGGGTCTACGAGCAGTACTTC
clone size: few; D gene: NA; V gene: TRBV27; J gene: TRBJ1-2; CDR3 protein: CASSANTDTRDGYTF; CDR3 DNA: TGTGCCAGCAGTGCTAATACCGACACCAGAGACGGCTACACCTTC
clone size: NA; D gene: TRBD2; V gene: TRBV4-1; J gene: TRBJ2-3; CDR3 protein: CASSQRTSRADTQYF; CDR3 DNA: TGCGCCAGCAGCCAACGGACTAGCCGGGCAGATACGCAGTATTTT
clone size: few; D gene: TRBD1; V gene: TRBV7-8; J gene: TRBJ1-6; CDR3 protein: CASFGTGDLHLHF; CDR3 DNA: TGTGCCAGCTTTGGGACAGGGGATCTCCACCTCCACTTT
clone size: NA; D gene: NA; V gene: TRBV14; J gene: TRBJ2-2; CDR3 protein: CASSQDGRGGELFF; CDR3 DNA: TGTGCCAGCAGCCAAGATGGAAGGGGCGGGGAGCTGTTTTTT
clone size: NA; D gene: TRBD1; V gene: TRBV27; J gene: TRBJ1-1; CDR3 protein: CASSMGQPNTEAFF; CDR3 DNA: TGTGCCAGCAGTATGGGACAGCCGAACACTGAAGCTTTCTTT
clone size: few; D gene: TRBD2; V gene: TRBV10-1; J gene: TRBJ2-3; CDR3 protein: CASRATGLAADTQYF; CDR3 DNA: TGCGCCAGCAGAGCTACGGGACTAGCTGCAGATACGCAGTATTTT
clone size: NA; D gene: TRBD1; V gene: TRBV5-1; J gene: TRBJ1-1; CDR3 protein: CASSAGLAPGQGAFF; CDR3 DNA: TGCGCCAGCAGCGCAGGACTTGCCCCGGGACAGGGAGCTTTCTTT
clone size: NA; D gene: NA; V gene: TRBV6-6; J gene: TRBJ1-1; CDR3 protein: CASSSRTSEDFF; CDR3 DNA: TGTGCCAGCAGTTCCCGGACAAGTGAAGATTTCTTT
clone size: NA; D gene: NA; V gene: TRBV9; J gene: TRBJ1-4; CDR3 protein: CASSVSQGGEKLFF; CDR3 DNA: TGTGCCAGCAGCGTATCACAGGGTGGCGAAAAACTGTTTTTT
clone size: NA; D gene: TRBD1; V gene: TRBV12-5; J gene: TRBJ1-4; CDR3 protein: CASGSKGTEFEKLFF; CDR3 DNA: TGTGCTAGTGGGTCTAAAGGGACAGAATTCGAAAAACTGTTTTTT
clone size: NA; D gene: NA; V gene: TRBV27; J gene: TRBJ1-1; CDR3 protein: CASKSRATYPGHTEAFF; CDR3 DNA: TGTGCCAGCAAATCGAGGGCAACCTATCCTGGGCACACTGAAGCTTTCTTT
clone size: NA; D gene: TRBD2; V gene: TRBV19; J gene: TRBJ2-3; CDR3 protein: CASSTSGGLTDTQYF; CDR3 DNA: TGTGCCAGTAGTACCAGCGGGGGCTTAACAGATACGCAGTATTTT
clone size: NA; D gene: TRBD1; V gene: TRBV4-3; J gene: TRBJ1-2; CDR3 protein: CASSQDSLDRGDGYTF; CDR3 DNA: TGCGCCAGCAGCCAAGACTCCCTGGACAGGGGTGATGGCTACACCTTC
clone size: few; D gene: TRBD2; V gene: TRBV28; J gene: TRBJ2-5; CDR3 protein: CASSLGLAGSQETQYF; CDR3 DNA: TGTGCCAGCAGTTTGGGGCTAGCGGGCTCCCAAGAGACCCAGTACTTC
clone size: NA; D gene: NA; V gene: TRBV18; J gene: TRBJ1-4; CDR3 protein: CASSGRNDEKLFF; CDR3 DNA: TGTGCCAGCTCGGGCAGAAATGATGAAAAACTGTTTTTT
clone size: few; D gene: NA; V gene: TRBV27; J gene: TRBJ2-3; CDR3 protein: CASSFGRGTDTQYF; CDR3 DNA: TGTGCCAGCAGTTTTGGCAGGGGAACAGATACGCAGTATTTT
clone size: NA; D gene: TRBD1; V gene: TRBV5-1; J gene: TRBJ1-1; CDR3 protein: CASSLGGQGFYEAFF; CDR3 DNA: TGCGCCAGCAGCTTGGGCGGACAGGGTTTTTATGAAGCTTTCTTT
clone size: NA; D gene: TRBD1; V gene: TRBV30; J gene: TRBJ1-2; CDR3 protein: CAGSTGNYGYTF; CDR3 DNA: TGTGCCGGGTCGACAGGGAACTATGGCTACACCTTC
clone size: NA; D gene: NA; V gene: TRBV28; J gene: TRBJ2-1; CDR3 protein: CASSSSLTPQVIYNEQFF; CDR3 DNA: TGTGCCAGCAGTTCTTCCCTTACCCCACAGGTCATCTACAATGAGCAGTTCTTC
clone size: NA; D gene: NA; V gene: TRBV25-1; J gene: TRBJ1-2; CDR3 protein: CATSPGTQAIYGYTF; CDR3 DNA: TGTGCCACCAGTCCTGGGACACAGGCTATCTATGGCTACACCTTC
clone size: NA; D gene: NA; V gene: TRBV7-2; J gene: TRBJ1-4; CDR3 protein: CASSLRRTENEKLFF; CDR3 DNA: TGTGCCAGCAGCTTAAGGAGGACGGAGAATGAAAAACTGTTTTTT
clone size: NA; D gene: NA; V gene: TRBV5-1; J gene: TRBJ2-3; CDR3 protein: CASSSERDTQYF; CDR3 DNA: TGCGCCAGCAGTAGCGAGCGAGATACGCAGTATTTT
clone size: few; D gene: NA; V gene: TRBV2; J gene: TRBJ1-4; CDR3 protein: CASSPGPGAIEKLFF; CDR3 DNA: TGTGCCAGCAGTCCTGGGCCAGGGGCGATTGAAAAACTGTTTTTT
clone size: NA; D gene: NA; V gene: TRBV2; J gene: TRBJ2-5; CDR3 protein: CASQFSTGQETQYF; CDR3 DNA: TGTGCCAGTCAATTTTCGACCGGACAGGAGACCCAGTACTTC
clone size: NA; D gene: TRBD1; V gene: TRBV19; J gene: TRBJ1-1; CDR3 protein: CATGTGDGSNTEAFF; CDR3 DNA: TGTGCCACCGGGACAGGGGACGGATCGAACACTGAAGCTTTCTTT
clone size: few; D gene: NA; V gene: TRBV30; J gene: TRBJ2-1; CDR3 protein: CACSGGYEQFF; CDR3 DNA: TGTGCCTGCAGTGGGGGCTATGAGCAGTTCTTC
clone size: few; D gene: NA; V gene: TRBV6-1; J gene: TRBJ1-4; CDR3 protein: CASSERLGVTDEKLFF; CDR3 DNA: TGTGCCAGCAGTGAGAGGCTCGGGGTGACCGATGAAAAACTGTTTTTT
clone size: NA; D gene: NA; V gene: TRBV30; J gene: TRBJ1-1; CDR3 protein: CAWSLRTEAFF; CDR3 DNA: TGTGCCTGGAGTCTGCGCACTGAAGCTTTCTTT
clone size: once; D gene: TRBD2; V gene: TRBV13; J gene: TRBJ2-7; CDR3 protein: CASSPWGGEPDYEQYF; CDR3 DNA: TGTGCCAGCAGCCCTTGGGGAGGGGAACCGGATTACGAGCAGTACTTC
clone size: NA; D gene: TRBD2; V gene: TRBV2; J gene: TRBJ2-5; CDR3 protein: CATSKGLAGVETQYF; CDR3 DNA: TGTGCCACTAGTAAGGGCCTAGCGGGGGTAGAGACCCAGTACTTC
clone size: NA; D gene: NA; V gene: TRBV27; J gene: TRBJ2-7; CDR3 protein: CASSLGAGQTYEQYF; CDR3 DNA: TGTGCCAGCAGTTTAGGGGCAGGCCAAACCTACGAGCAGTACTTC